Below, 23 T cell receptor beta chains from the same sample are listed, as sequenced in a study of T cells in localized non-small cell lung cancer. Sequencing used immunoSEQ multiplex PCR; TCRdb keeps in-frame clones, though not all of them. The sample shows around 40,000 clones, 85% to 90% of them seen only once. The sequencing used peripheral blood, collected before any cancer treatment. Source of these receptors: a woman aged 18-49 years with stage III lung adenocarcinoma.

This rearrangement joins TRBV5-6 to TRBJ2-1, with D tentatively TRBD1 or TRBD2 (5 bases each). This CDR3 comprises 15 residues. Germline CDR1 and CDR2: SGHDT and YYEEEE. Trimming shortened V by 1 base and J by 7 bases, and 15 bases separated the two germline ends. The CDR3 is CASSLIALKGNEQFF. Written as DNA, the CDR3 is TGTGCCAGCAGCTTGATAGCGCTCAAGGGGAATGAGCAGTTCTTC.

DNA of the CDR3: TGTGCCAGTAGTAAAGGGACAGCCCCTAGCACAGATACGCAGTATTTT. This gives the protein CASSKGTAPSTDTQYF. The gene calls are TRBV19 and TRBJ2-3; TRBD1 aligns across 7 bases. This CDR3 contains 16 residues. In germline, CDR1 is LNHDA, CDR2 SQIVND (reference sequence). J gave up 0 bases and V 4 bases, and 7 bases lay outside the gene matches.

This clone has more than one count but fewer than ten. The V call is TRBV5-6, the J call TRBJ2-1; 10 positions agree with TRBD1. V lost 3 bases to trimming and J lost 7 bases; unmatched junction nucleotides: 7. This CDR3 region has 15 residues. In germline, CDR1 is SGHDT, CDR2 YYEEEE. Here the CDR3 DNA reads TGTGCCAGCAGCTGGATGACAGGGGGCTTGAATGAGCAGTTCTTC. Protein: CASSWMTGGLNEQFF.

The CDR3, as DNA: TGTGCCAGCAGTTTCGGGGAAGGGGACACTGAAGCTTTCTTT. Its protein product is CASSFGEGDTEAFF. The rearrangement links TRBV27 to TRBJ1-1, with D tentatively TRBD1 (5 bases). Germline values: CDR1 MNHEY, CDR2 SMNVEV (reference sequence). This CDR3 has 14 amino acids. V lost 3 bases to trimming and J lost 3 bases, with 11 bases between them.

V is TRBV6-5 and J is TRBJ1-1; D may be TRBD1 (5 bases). CDR1 is MNHEY, CDR2 SVGAGI, per germline. The CDR3 sequence is 16 residues long. V lost 0 bases, J lost 4 bases, and 15 bases lay in between. This chain's CDR3 is CASSYSIGGFGTEAFF. CDR3 sequence (DNA): TGTGCCAGCAGTTACTCGATTGGGGGTTTCGGCACTGAAGCTTTCTTT.

The chain has TRBV9 and TRBJ1-2; 10 bases fit TRBD1. This CDR3 has 15 residues. Germline CDR1 SGDLS, CDR2 YYNGEE. The V segment lost 1 base and the J segment 7 bases; nucleotides outside the gene matches: 7. CDR3 nucleotides: TGTGCCAGCAGCGTAACGGGACAGGGGAGGCCTGGCTACACCTTC. Amino acids: CASSVTGQGRPGYTF. The whole variable domain, filled in from reference TRBV9 and TRBJ1-2, reads DSGVTQTPKHLITATGQRVTLRCSPRSGDLSVYWYQQSLDQGLQFLIQYYNGEERAKGNILERFSAQQFPDLHSELNLSSLELGDSALYFCASSVTGQGRPGYTFGSGTRLTVV.

This clone was detected once. The V call is TRBV5-1, the J call TRBJ2-7, with 8 bases that match TRBD1. From germline, CDR1 is SGHRS and CDR2 YFSETQ. Trimming cost V 7 bases and J 3 bases; bases outside gene matches: 15. The CDR3 sequence is 16 residues long. CDR3 loop: CASGPYGQGKGYEQYF. DNA for the CDR3: TGCGCCAGCGGCCCATACGGACAGGGCAAAGGCTACGAGCAGTACTTC. The complete variable domain, with remaining parts taken from reference TRBV5-1 and TRBJ2-7, reads KAGVTQTPRYLIKTRGQQVTLSCSPISGHRSVSWYQQTPGQGLQFLFEYFSETQRNKGNFPGRFSGRQFSNSRSEMNVSTLELGDSALYLCASGPYGQGKGYEQYFGPGTRLTVT.

The table lists this clone with a few counts. This CDR3 is also generated by other DNA sequences in the sample. This chain joins TRBV30 and TRBJ1-5; D remains ambiguous. CDR1 is GTSNPN, CDR2 SVGIG, per germline (reference sequence). V was clipped by 1 base and J by 2 bases, with 6 bases between them. The CDR3 is made up of 13 amino acids. In nucleotides, the CDR3 is TGTGCCTGGAGTGGGCAGGGCAATCAGCCCCAGCATTTT. Translating it yields CAWSGQGNQPQHF.

The chain links TRBV7-3 to TRBJ1-2; D possibly corresponds to TRBD1 (5 bases). Trimming cost V 5 bases and J 8 bases, with 21 bases left between them. Germline V gives CDR1 SGHTA, CDR2 FQGTGA. CDR3 length: 15 residues. The CDR3 DNA reads as TGTGCCAGCAGCCCATCTGGGGACCGGACTAAGGGCTACACCTTC. Translation: CASSPSGDRTKGYTF.

This clone was seen a single time. The chain carries TRBV5-1 and TRBJ1-2, with TRBD1 as a possible D gene (6 bases). The V gene's germline CDR1 is SGHRS and CDR2 YFSETQ. Trimming removed 0 bases from V and 3 bases from J, with 18 bases in between. This CDR3 comprises 17 residues. DNA for the CDR3: TGCGCCAGCAGCTTGGTTCAGGGGAACCTCAGGGACTATGGCTACACCTTC. It encodes CASSLVQGNLRDYGYTF.

This rearrangement joins TRBV4-1 to TRBJ1-6, with a tentative D call TRBD1 (5 bases). The CDR3 sequence is 17 residues long. The V gene's germline CDR1 is MGHRA and CDR2 YSYEKL. V lost 1 base, J lost 6 bases, and 16 bases lay in between. The CDR3 is CASSQVLGAAFNSPLHF. The CDR3 DNA reads as TGCGCCAGCAGCCAAGTCTTAGGGGCAGCCTTTAATTCACCCCTCCACTTT.

The chain couples TRBV4-1 to TRBJ2-5; 7 bases map to TRBD1. Germline CDR1 MGHRA, CDR2 YSYEKL. The V gene end was trimmed by 1 base and the J gene end by 4 bases; junction bases not matched to a gene: 12. This CDR3 contains 17 residues. CDR3 residues: CASSQGIYRDSAETQYF. For the CDR3, the DNA is TGCGCCAGCAGCCAAGGGATTTACCGGGACAGTGCAGAGACCCAGTACTTC.

V usage is TRBV5-6 and J usage is TRBJ1-6; D uncertain. The CDR3 is 13 residues long. Germline lookup yields CDR1 SGHDT and CDR2 YYEEEE. Trimming removed 2 bases from V and 0 bases from J, with 0 bases in between. In nucleotides, the CDR3 is TGTGCCAGCAGCTTCTCCTATAATTCACCCCTCCACTTT. The encoded protein is CASSFSYNSPLHF.

The gene calls are TRBV5-6 and TRBJ1-1; D is uncertain. The germline V gene encodes CDR1 SGHDT and CDR2 YYEEEE. V dropped 0 bases and J dropped 1 base, with 7 bases sitting between them. The CDR3 has 14 residues. The CDR3 nucleotides are TGTGCCAGCAGCTTGGAGATGGGGAACACTGAAGCTTTCTTT. As protein: CASSLEMGNTEAFF.

The rearrangement links TRBV15 to TRBJ2-2, with D perhaps matching TRBD1 or TRBD2 (5 bases each). V lost 1 base and J 4 bases, leaving 13 bases between the germline ends. This CDR3 comprises 16 residues. CDR1 is LNHNV, CDR2 YYDKDF, per germline (reference sequence). The DNA of the CDR3 is TGTGCCACCAGCAGAGGAAACGAGGGGCCCACCGGGGAGCTGTTTTTT. Residues: CATSRGNEGPTGELFF. The variable domain in full, completed from reference TRBV15 and TRBJ2-2, reads DAMVIQNPRYQVTQFGKPVTLSCSQTLNHNVMYWYQQKSSQAPKLLFHYYDKDFNNEADTPDNFQSRRPNTSFCFLDIRSPGLGDTAMYLCATSRGNEGPTGELFFGEGSRLTVL.

This chain connects TRBV5-1 to TRBJ1-1; 7 bases match TRBD1. The CDR3 totals 15 residues. J was trimmed by 1 base and V by 1 base; bases with no gene match: 4. Germline assignment: CDR1 SGHRS and CDR2 YFSETQ. CDR3 nucleotide sequence: TGCGCCAGCAGCTTGCGGGGACAGAGGAACACTGAAGCTTTCTTT. Encoded protein: CASSLRGQRNTEAFF.

This clone was found once. The chain joins TRBV7-9 to TRBJ1-6; D is unresolved. CDR3 size: 12 residues. Trimming cost V 6 bases and J 9 bases, with 9 bases left between them. Germline V gene data show CDR1 as SEHNR and CDR2 as FQNEAQ (reference sequence). The CDR3 loop reads CASRSTRSPLHF. CDR3 sequence (DNA): TGTGCCAGCAGATCGACCCGTTCACCCCTCCACTTT.

This rearrangement joins TRBV18 to TRBJ1-4, with TRBD1 identical over 7 bases. Germline-derived CDR1 and CDR2 are KGHSH and LQKENI. This CDR3 is 14 amino acids long. The ends lost 4 bases at V and 4 bases at J; junction bases unmatched: 3. CDR3 coding DNA: TGTGCCAGCTCACTGGGACAGATTAATGAAAAACTGTTTTTT. It translates to CASSLGQINEKLFF.

The chain employs TRBV7-2 and TRBJ2-3; possibly TRBD1 for D (6 bases). CDR1 is SGHTA and CDR2 is FQGNSA in the germline V gene. The CDR3 is 15 amino acids. Trimming shortened V by 5 bases and J by 4 bases, and 16 bases separated the two germline ends. The CDR3 sequence: CASSRATGRADTQYF. As DNA, the CDR3 is TGTGCCAGCAGCCGGGCTACAGGGCGGGCAGATACGCAGTATTTT.

The chain carries TRBV2 and TRBJ1-2; 7 nucleotides line up with TRBD1. The CDR3 loop spans 14 amino acids. Unmatched junction bases numbered 5, after V lost 3 bases and J lost 4 bases. Germline V gene data show CDR1 as SNHLY and CDR2 as FYNNEI. CDR3 nucleotide sequence: TGTGCCAGCAGTGATGGGGGACAGATCTATGGCTACACCTTC. Translating gives CASSDGGQIYGYTF.

The chain recombines TRBV25-1 with TRBJ2-5; D may be TRBD1 (6 bases). Germline-derived CDR1 and CDR2 are MGHDK and SYGVNS. V was shortened by 7 bases and J by 5 bases, with 17 bases between the two germline ends. CDR3 size: 14 residues. The CDR3 DNA is TGTGCCAGCACTGTACAGGGTACTGGGGAGACCCAGTACTTC. This encodes CASTVQGTGETQYF.

On this clone: This sample includes further DNA sequences coding for the same CDR3. The chain employs TRBV5-6 and TRBJ2-7, with D unresolved. The CDR3 has 14 residues. V shed 1 base and J shed 2 bases, with 10 bases lying between them. CDR1 is SGHDT and CDR2 is YYEEEE in the germline V gene. The CDR3: CASSLPGLPYEQYF. Written as DNA, the CDR3 is TGTGCCAGCAGCTTGCCGGGTCTCCCCTACGAGCAGTACTTC.

This rearrangement joins TRBV6-6 to TRBJ2-2; possible D gene TRBD1, 6 bases. V gave up 2 bases and J gave up 14 bases, with 15 bases separating them. This CDR3 region has 13 residues. Germline loops: CDR1 MNHNY, CDR2 SVGAGI (reference sequence). The CDR3 nucleotides read TGTGCCAGCAGTTACGGGTCCGGGACACCCCTGTTTTTT. Translation gives CASSYGSGTPLFF.